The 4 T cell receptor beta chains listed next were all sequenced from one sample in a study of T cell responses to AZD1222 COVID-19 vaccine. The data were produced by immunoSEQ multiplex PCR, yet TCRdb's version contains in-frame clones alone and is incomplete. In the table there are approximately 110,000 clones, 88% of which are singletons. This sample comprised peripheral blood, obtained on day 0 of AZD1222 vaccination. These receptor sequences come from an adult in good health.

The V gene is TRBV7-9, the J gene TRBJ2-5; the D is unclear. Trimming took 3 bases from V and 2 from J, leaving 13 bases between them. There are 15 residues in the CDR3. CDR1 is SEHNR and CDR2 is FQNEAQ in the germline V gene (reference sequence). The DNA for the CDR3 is TGTGCCAGCAGCTTGGGCGGAGTGCTTCAAGAGACCCAGTACTTC. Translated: CASSLGGVLQETQYF. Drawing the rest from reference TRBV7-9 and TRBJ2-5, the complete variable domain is DTGVSQNPRHKITKRGQNVTFRCDPISEHNRLYWYRQTLGQGPEFLTYFQNEAQLEKSRLLSDRFSAERPKGSFSTLEIQRTEQGDSAMYLCASSLGGVLQETQYFGPGTRLLVL.

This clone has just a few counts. The CDR3 is CASTTGLATNEQFF. The CDR3 DNA reads as TGTGCCAGCACCACGGGACTAGCGACCAATGAGCAGTTCTTC. The chain recombines TRBV9 with TRBJ2-1; 10 bases agree with TRBD2. After removal of 6 bases from V and 6 bases from J, the junction contained 6 bases not matched to a gene. The CDR3 is 14 residues long. Germline-derived CDR1 and CDR2 are SGDLS and YYNGEE.

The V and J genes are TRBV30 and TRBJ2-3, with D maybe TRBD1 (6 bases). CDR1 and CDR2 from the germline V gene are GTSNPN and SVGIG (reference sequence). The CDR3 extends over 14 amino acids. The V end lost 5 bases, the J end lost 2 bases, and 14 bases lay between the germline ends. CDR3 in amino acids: CAWRSGQSTDTQYF. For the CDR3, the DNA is TGTGCCTGGCGATCTGGACAGTCCACAGATACGCAGTATTTT.

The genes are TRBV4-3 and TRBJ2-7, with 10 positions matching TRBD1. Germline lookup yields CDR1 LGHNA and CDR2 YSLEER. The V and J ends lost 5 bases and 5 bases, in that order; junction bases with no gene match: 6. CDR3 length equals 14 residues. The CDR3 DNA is TGCGCCAGCAGCTCCGGACAGGGGGAGGACGAGCAGTACTTC. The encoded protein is CASSSGQGEDEQYF.